The TCR beta chain under discussion was sequenced for a study of blood T cell repertoires in COVID-19. About the research overall: T cells, B-cell-depleted T cells, or PBMCs provided the cDNA or gDNA that served as material.

Participant age was about 18 to 89 years, and participants resided in fewer than 25 US areas. Clinical histories supplied by participants themselves formed the basis of cohort assignment. Donors in Cohort 3 who had recovered were those with two negative PCRs, healthcare professional clearance, or resolution of their symptoms. Germline V lookup: CDR1 GTSNPN, CDR2 SVGIG (reference sequence). The CDR3 is 13 amino acids. Trimming took off 0 bases at V and 2 bases at J, with 8 bases between the two ends. Generated by immunoSEQ multiplex PCR, the TCRdb table keeps only in-frame clones and is missing some. The table has approximately 300,000 clones, around 86% seen once.

The chain is built from TRBV30 and TRBJ2-7; D unclear. Input material: PBMCs or T cells enriched from blood (not recorded which). The sequence came from a woman aged 18-29 years who had recovered from COVID-19. As DNA, the CDR3 is TGTGCCTGGAGTGTGCCCAGAACCTACGAGCAGTACTTC. Amino acids: CAWSVPRTYEQYF.